Listed below are T cell receptor beta chains from one sample, sequenced in a study of shared T cell receptors in the human thymus. The protocol was immunoSEQ multiplex PCR, while the TCRdb copy is restricted to in-frame clones and leaves out a portion. The table shows almost 550,000 clones, with 75% to 80% occurring only once. The data also belong to a second study, concerning human thymus T cells.

Sequencing used thymocytes. The receptors here all came from a boy in the first two years of life with a congenital heart defect. Both conserved end residues are part of each CDR3. Fields, in order: J gene, V gene, D gene, clone size, CDR3 DNA, CDR3 protein. The D gene is left open where the match is weak. A clone size is listed for some rows: how often the clone was seen (once, few, many), or a class if it is expanded.

j_call: TRBJ2-2
v_call: TRBV11-2
d_call: TRBD2
clone_size: NA
cdr3_nt: TGTGCCAGCAGATCCGGGACTAGCGGGATCCCCGGGGCCGGGGAGCTGTTTTTT
cdr3_aa: CASRSGTSGIPGAGELFF

j_call: TRBJ2-7
v_call: TRBV15
d_call: TRBD2
clone_size: few
cdr3_nt: TGTGCCACCAGCAGAGCCGAAAGGGGGCCTCCGGGACTAGCGGGAGCTAACGACGAGCAGTACTTC
cdr3_aa: CATSRAERGPPGLAGANDEQYF

j_call: TRBJ2-6
v_call: TRBV14
d_call: TRBD1
clone_size: NA
cdr3_nt: TGTGCCAGCAGCCCGGATGTAGGGGGCGCTGGGGCCAACGTCCTGACTTTC
cdr3_aa: CASSPDVGGAGANVLTF

j_call: TRBJ1-1
v_call: TRBV19
d_call: TRBD1
clone_size: few
cdr3_nt: TGTGCCAGTAAAACAGGGGGCACTGAAGCTTTCTTT
cdr3_aa: CASKTGGTEAFF

j_call: TRBJ1-1
v_call: TRBV5-4
d_call: NA
clone_size: NA
cdr3_nt: TGTGCCAGCAGCTTGAGCAGGGTGAACACTGAAGCTTTCTTT
cdr3_aa: CASSLSRVNTEAFF

j_call: TRBJ2-3
v_call: TRBV7-9
d_call: TRBD2
clone_size: NA
cdr3_nt: TGTGCCAGCAGCTTCAGGCTAGCGGACACAGATACGCAGTATTTT
cdr3_aa: CASSFRLADTDTQYF

j_call: TRBJ2-7
v_call: TRBV7-2
d_call: NA
clone_size: few
cdr3_nt: TGTGCCAGCAGCTTAGCGGGGGTCGGGAGTCGCTACGAGCAGTACTTC
cdr3_aa: CASSLAGVGSRYEQYF

j_call: TRBJ2-2
v_call: TRBV2
d_call: TRBD1
clone_size: NA
cdr3_nt: TGTGCCAGCAGTGGGAGGACAGGGGGAGACACCGGGGAGCTGTTTTTT
cdr3_aa: CASSGRTGGDTGELFF

j_call: TRBJ2-3
v_call: TRBV7-2
d_call: NA
clone_size: NA
cdr3_nt: TGTGCCAGCACTGCGGCGGGCTTCACAGATACGCAGTATTTT
cdr3_aa: CASTAAGFTDTQYF

j_call: TRBJ1-2
v_call: TRBV7-2
d_call: TRBD1
clone_size: once
cdr3_nt: TGTGCCAGCAGCTTAAGGGCCGACAGGGGTAAAGGCTACACCTTC
cdr3_aa: CASSLRADRGKGYTF

j_call: TRBJ2-7
v_call: TRBV4-1
d_call: NA
clone_size: NA
cdr3_nt: TGCGCCAGCAGCCAAGACAGGCCCATCTCCTACGAGCAGTACTTC
cdr3_aa: CASSQDRPISYEQYF

j_call: TRBJ2-2
v_call: TRBV27
d_call: TRBD2
clone_size: NA
cdr3_nt: TGTGCCAGCAGTTTATCGCTCCAGCGGGAGAAAGTCGGGGAGCTGTTTTTT
cdr3_aa: CASSLSLQREKVGELFF

j_call: TRBJ2-7
v_call: TRBV6-1
d_call: TRBD2
clone_size: NA
cdr3_nt: TGTGCCAGCAGTGACCCCCCAGCGGGAGAGTCCTACGAGCAGTACTTC
cdr3_aa: CASSDPPAGESYEQYF

j_call: TRBJ2-5
v_call: TRBV4-3
d_call: TRBD1
clone_size: NA
cdr3_nt: TGCGCCAGCAGCCAATCCCAGGCAGGGGGTGAGGAGGAGACCCAGTACTTC
cdr3_aa: CASSQSQAGGEEETQYF

j_call: TRBJ2-3
v_call: TRBV4-2
d_call: TRBD2
clone_size: few
cdr3_nt: TGTGCCAGCAGCCTCCGACTAGCGGGAGGCCGCACAGATACGCAGTATTTT
cdr3_aa: CASSLRLAGGRTDTQYF

j_call: TRBJ2-2
v_call: TRBV5-4
d_call: NA
clone_size: few
cdr3_nt: TGTGCCAGCAGCTTGGCCCACGGGACAGGGACTAGGGGGAACACCGGGGAGCTGTTTTTT
cdr3_aa: CASSLAHGTGTRGNTGELFF

j_call: TRBJ1-2
v_call: TRBV6-6
d_call: TRBD1
clone_size: NA
cdr3_nt: TGTGCCAGCAGTGAGGACAGGGCGAACTATGGCTACACCTTC
cdr3_aa: CASSEDRANYGYTF

j_call: TRBJ2-2
v_call: TRBV5-8
d_call: TRBD1
clone_size: once
cdr3_nt: TGTGCCAGCAGCCCCAGGACAGGGGGCACCACCGGGGAGCTGTTTTTT
cdr3_aa: CASSPRTGGTTGELFF

j_call: TRBJ2-1
v_call: TRBV5-1
d_call: TRBD2
clone_size: once
cdr3_nt: TGCGCCAGCAGCCCGAGGAGGCGGGAGCTTGGGGCCAATGAGCAGTTCTTC
cdr3_aa: CASSPRRRELGANEQFF

j_call: TRBJ2-3
v_call: TRBV13
d_call: TRBD2
clone_size: NA
cdr3_nt: TGTGCCAGCAGCTCCCCCCGGGGGGAGGAGGGCGATACGCAGTATTTT
cdr3_aa: CASSSPRGEEGDTQYF